A selection of T cell receptor beta chains follows, all from one sample in a study of early T cells in non-severe SARS-CoV-2 infection. A single record per CDR3 protein comes from TCRdb applying MiXCR to the 5' RACE reads. Of about 64,000 distinct CDR3 sequences in the sample, over 9.5% were seen once. Sequences were derived from whole blood, sampled at baseline. Every receptor here comes from an adult who was a healthcare worker with PCR-confirmed SARS-CoV-2 infection or an uninfected control (not recorded which). Each CDR3 is given without its conserved first and last residue. Clone size is not always given. Where it is, it says once, few, many or a class for expanded clones.

clone_size j_call v_call cdr3_aa
- TRBJ2-1 TRBV6-5 ASSYSSSSGVYNEQF
few TRBJ2-1 TRBV7-2 ASSLGRNEQF
- TRBJ1-4 TRBV7-6 ASSLGTKPEKLF
- TRBJ1-6 TRBV6-5 ASSYQPDGSYNSPLH
- TRBJ2-5 TRBV29-1 SFLQGQETQY
few TRBJ2-1 TRBV28 ASSLSQGAYNEQF
many TRBJ1-4 TRBV15 ATSARQSTNEKLF
many TRBJ2-2 TRBV20-1 SGRDRGNTGELF
few TRBJ2-5 TRBV20-1 SAIQKGKETQY
- TRBJ1-1 TRBV7-9 ASSLVDRHPETEAF
- TRBJ2-7 TRBV3-1 ASSQGHLGWRQY
many TRBJ1-1 TRBV7-6 ASIGRQYAEAF
many TRBJ1-5 TRBV28 ASSSGVGQPQH
- TRBJ2-2 TRBV7-9 ASSRGPNTGELF
many TRBJ1-3 TRBV28 ASRTGGSGNTIY